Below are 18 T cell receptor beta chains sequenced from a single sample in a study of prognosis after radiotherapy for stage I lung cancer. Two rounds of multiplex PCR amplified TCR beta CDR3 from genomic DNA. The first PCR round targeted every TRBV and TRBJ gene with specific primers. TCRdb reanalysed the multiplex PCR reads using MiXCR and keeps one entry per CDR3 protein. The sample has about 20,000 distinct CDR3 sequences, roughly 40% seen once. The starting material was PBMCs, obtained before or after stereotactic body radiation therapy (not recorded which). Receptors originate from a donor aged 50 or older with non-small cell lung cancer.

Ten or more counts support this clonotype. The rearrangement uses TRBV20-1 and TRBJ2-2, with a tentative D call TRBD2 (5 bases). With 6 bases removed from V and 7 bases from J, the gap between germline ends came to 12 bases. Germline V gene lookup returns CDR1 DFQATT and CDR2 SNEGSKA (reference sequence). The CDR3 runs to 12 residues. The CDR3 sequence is CSATEGGGELFF. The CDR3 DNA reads TGCAGTGCCACCGAGGGTGGCGGGGAGCTGTTTTTT.

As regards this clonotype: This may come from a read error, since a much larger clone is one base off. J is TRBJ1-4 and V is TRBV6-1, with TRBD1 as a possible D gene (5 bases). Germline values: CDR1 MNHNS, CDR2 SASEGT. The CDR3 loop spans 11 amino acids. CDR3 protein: CDTLKTVRLFF. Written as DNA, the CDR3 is TGTGACACCTTAAAGACAGTTAGACTGTTTTTT.

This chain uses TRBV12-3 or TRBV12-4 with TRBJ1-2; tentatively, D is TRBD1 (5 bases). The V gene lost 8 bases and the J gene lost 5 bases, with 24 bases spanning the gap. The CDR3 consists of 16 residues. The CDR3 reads CASGYSLLVAGYGYTF. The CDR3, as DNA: TGTGCCAGCGGATACTCTCTGTTGGTGGCAGGGTATGGCTACACCTTC.

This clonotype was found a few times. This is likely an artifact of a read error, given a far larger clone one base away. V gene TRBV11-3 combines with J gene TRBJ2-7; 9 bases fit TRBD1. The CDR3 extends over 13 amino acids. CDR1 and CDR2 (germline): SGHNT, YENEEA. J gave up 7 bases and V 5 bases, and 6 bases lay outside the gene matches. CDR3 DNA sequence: TGTGCCAGCAGCAAGGGGACAGGGAATGAGCAGTACTTC. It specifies CASSKGTGNEQYF.

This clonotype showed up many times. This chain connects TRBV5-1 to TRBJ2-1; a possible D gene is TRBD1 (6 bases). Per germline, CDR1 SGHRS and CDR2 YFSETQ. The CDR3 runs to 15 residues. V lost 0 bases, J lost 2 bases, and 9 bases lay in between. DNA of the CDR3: TGCGCCAGCAGCTTGGTTGGACAGACCTACAATGAGCAGTTCTTC. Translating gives CASSLVGQTYNEQFF.

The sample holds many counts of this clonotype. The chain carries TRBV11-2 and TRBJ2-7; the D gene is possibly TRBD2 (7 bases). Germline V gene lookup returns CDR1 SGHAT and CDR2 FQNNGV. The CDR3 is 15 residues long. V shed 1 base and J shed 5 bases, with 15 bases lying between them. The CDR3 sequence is CASSLGGAGAHEQYF. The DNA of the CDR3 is TGTGCCAGCAGCTTAGGGGGGGCGGGAGCCCACGAGCAGTACTTC.

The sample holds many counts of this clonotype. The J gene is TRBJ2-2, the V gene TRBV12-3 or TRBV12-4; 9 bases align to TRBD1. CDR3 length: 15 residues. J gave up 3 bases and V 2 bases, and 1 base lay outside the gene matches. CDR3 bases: TGTGCCAGCAGTTTAAGACAGGGGGACACCGGGGAGCTGTTTTTT. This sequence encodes CASSLRQGDTGELFF.

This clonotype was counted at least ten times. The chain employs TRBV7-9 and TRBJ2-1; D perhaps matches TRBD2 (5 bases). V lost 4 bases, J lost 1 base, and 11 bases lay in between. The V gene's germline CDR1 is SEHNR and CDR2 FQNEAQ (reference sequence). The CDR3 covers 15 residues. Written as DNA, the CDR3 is TGTGCCAGCAGCTCCCCCACTAGTTCCTACAATGAGCAGTTCTTC. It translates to CASSSPTSSYNEQFF.

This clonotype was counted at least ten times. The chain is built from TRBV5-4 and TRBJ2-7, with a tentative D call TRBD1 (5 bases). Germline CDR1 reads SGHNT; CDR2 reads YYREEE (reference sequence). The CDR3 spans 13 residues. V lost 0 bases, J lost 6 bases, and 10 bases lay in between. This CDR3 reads CASSLGGAREQYF. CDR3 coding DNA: TGTGCCAGCAGCTTGGGGGGCGCGCGCGAGCAGTACTTC.

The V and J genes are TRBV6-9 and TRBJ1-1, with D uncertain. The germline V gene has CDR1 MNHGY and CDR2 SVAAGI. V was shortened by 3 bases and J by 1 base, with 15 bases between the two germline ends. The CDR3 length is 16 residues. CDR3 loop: CASSYPICAGNTEAFF. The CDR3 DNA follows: TGTGCCAGCAGTTACCCCATTTGTGCGGGGAACACTGAAGCTTTCTTT.

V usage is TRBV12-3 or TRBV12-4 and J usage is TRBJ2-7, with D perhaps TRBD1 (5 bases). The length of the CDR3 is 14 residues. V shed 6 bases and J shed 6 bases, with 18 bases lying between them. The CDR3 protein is CASRMRQGETEQYF. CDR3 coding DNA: TGTGCCAGCAGGATGCGGCAAGGGGAAACCGAGCAGTACTTC.

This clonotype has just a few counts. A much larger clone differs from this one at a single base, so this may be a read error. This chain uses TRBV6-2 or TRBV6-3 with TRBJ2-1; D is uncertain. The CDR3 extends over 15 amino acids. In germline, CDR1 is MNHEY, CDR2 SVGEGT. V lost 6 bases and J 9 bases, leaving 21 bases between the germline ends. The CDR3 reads CASSATPERNSEQFF. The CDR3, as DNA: TGTGCCAGCAGCGCTACCCCCGAGCGCAACAGTGAGCAGTTCTTC.

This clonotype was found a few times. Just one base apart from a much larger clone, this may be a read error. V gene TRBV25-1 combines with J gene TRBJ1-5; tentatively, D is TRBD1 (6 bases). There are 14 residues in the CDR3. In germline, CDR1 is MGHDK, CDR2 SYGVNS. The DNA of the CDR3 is TGTGCCATCAGTGATTCGGGGGGCAGCCAGCCCCAGCATTTT. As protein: CAISDSGGSQPQHF.

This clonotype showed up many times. The CDR3 coding sequence is TGTGCCAGCTCAGCTACAGGGATAGATACTGAAGCTTTCTTT. Translation: CASSATGIDTEAFF. The chain uses TRBV18 and TRBJ1-1; weak D call: TRBD1 (6 bases). The CDR3 extends over 14 amino acids. Germline values: CDR1 KGHSH, CDR2 LQKENI. The ends were cut back, 5 bases at V and 5 bases at J, with 15 bases in the middle.

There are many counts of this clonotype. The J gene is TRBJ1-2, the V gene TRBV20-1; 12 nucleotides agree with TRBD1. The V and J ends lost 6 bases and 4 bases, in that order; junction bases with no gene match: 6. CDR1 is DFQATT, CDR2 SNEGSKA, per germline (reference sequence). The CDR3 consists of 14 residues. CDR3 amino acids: CSAPGTGGLYGYTF. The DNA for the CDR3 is TGCAGTGCCCCAGGGACAGGGGGCCTCTATGGCTACACCTTC.

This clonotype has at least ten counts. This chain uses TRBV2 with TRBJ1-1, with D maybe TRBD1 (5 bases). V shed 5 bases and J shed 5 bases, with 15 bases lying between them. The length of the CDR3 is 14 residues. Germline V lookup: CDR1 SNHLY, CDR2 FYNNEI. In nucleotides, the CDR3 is TGTGCCAGCAGTTCCGGGTCGCGGGGGACTGAAGCTTTCTTT. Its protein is CASSSGSRGTEAFF. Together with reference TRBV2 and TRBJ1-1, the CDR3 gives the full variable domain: EPEVTQTPSHQVTQMGQEVILRCVPISNHLYFYWYRQILGQKVEFLVSFYNNEISEKSEIFDDQFSVERPDGSNFTLKIRSTKLEDSAMYFCASSSGSRGTEAFFGQGTRLTVV.

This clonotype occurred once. The CDR3 DNA is TGTGCCAGCAGCCTAGGCGGTGGTTCACCCCTCCACTTT. It yields the protein CASSLGGGSPLHF. The J gene is TRBJ1-6, the V gene TRBV6-1, with unresolved D. The ends were cut back, 6 bases at V and 9 bases at J, with 12 bases in the middle. Germline V gene lookup returns CDR1 MNHNS and CDR2 SASEGT. This CDR3 contains 13 residues.

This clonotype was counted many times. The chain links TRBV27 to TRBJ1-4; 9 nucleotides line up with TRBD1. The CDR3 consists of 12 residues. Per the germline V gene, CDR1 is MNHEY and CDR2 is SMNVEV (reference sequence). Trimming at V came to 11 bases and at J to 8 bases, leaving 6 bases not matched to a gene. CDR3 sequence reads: CAGRDREEKLFF. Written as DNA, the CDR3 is TGTGCCGGCCGGGACAGGGAGGAAAAACTGTTTTTT.